Following are 6 T cell receptor beta chains from one sample sequenced in a study of neurological immune-mediated disorders. TCRdb re-called the 5' RACE reads with MiXCR, one entry per CDR3 protein. Of roughly 25,000 distinct CDR3 sequences listed, less than 15% are singletons. Time point here: technical triplicate 1. Sequenced sample: CD4+ T cells from blood. These TCRs come from a female donor with HTLV-1-associated myelopathy (HAM/TSP).

This clonotype was seen ten or more times. The V call is TRBV5-1, the J call TRBJ1-1, with D tentatively TRBD1 (6 bases). The CDR3 spans 15 residues. Germline CDR1 and CDR2: SGHRS and YFSETQ. The V and J ends lost 3 bases and 2 bases respectively, with 14 bases between them. The CDR3 bases are TGCGCCAGCAGCTCAGTCAGGGGTAGAAACACTGAAGCTTTCTTT. Its protein is CASSSVRGRNTEAFF.

In this sample, this clonotype turned up many times. The J gene is TRBJ2-5, the V gene TRBV20-1, with 12 bases aligning to TRBD2. With 6 bases clipped from V and 4 bases from J, the junction kept 6 bases outside the gene matches. Germline lookup yields CDR1 DFQATT and CDR2 SNEGSKA (reference sequence). The length of the CDR3 is 14 residues. CDR3 sequence: CSAKPGLAGETQYF. In nucleotides, the CDR3 is TGCAGTGCAAAACCGGGACTAGCGGGAGAGACCCAGTACTTC.

This clonotype was found many times. The chain combines TRBV20-1 with TRBJ2-1, with D tentatively TRBD1 (8 bases). Per the germline V gene, CDR1 is DFQATT and CDR2 is SNEGSKA (reference sequence). V lost 1 base and J 11 bases, leaving 24 bases between the germline ends. The CDR3 runs 16 residues. This chain's CDR3 is CSARGSRGRGGTQQFF. The DNA for the CDR3 is TGCAGTGCTAGAGGAAGCAGGGGGCGCGGGGGAACGCAGCAGTTCTTC.

This clonotype has a count of ten or more. This chain connects TRBV5-1 to TRBJ2-5; D is perhaps TRBD2 (6 bases). This CDR3 comprises 14 residues. Germline CDR1 and CDR2: SGHRS and YFSETQ. Trimming took 1 base from V and 1 from J, leaving 8 bases between them. Here the CDR3 reads CASSLSGVQETQYF. DNA for the CDR3: TGCGCCAGCAGCTTGTCGGGAGTCCAAGAGACCCAGTACTTC.

Sample share makes this clonotype medium-sized (0.01 to 0.1%). The chain has TRBV20-1 and TRBJ2-5, with a weak D call TRBD1 (6 bases). V was cut by 4 bases and J by 1 base, with 10 bases left in between. The germline V gene has CDR1 DFQATT and CDR2 SNEGSKA (reference sequence). The CDR3 length is 13 residues. In DNA, the CDR3 is TGCAGTGCTAACACAGGGACCCAAGAGACCCAGTACTTC. Translating it yields CSANTGTQETQYF.

This clonotype was recorded many times. The chain has TRBV21-1 and TRBJ2-7; the table's D call, TRBD1, has no DNA check behind it. TRBV21-1 is labeled a pseudogene. CDR3 size: 13 residues. CDR3 DNA: TGTGCCAGCAGTTCCCGGGACAGCAACGAGCAGTACTTC. Protein product: CASSSRDSNEQYF.